The 7 T cell receptor beta chains reported below all come from one sample, sequenced in a study of a mutant IDH1 vaccine in newly diagnosed glioma. The time point denotes: week 35, safety follow-up. Alongside topical imiquimod, each dose of vaccine comprised 300 ug of mutant IDH1 20-mer peptide. Assay: immunoSEQ multiplex PCR; the TCRdb copy retains only in-frame clones and omits some. The sample gives tens of thousands of clones, 80% to 90% of which show up once; roughly 1.5% is in the top ten. These receptors have no known antigen. The source material was PBMCs, sampled from a glioma patient whose treatment included an IDH1 peptide vaccine. Receptors originate from a man in his forties with glioma.

The gene calls are TRBV19 and TRBJ2-7; D is perhaps TRBD2 (5 bases). Germline CDR1 LNHDA, CDR2 SQIVND (reference sequence). The CDR3 is 14 residues long. Trimming took 7 bases from V and 0 from J, leaving 13 bases between them. CDR3: CASTPEGFSYEQYF. DNA of the CDR3: TGTGCCAGTACCCCTGAGGGCTTCTCCTACGAGCAGTACTTC.

This chain connects TRBV5-1 to TRBJ2-1, with 10 bases identical to TRBD2. After removal of 2 bases from V and 5 bases from J, the junction contained 1 base not matched to a gene. The CDR3 runs to 14 residues. CDR1 and CDR2 from the germline V gene are SGHRS and YFSETQ. Here the CDR3 reads CASSLSGRDNEQFF. For the CDR3, the DNA is TGCGCCAGCAGCTTAAGCGGGAGGGACAATGAGCAGTTCTTC.

The chain employs TRBV6-5 and TRBJ1-2; the match to TRBD1 covers 7 bases. The CDR3 extends over 15 amino acids. Germline-derived CDR1 and CDR2 are MNHEY and SVGAGI. Trimming removed 5 bases from V and 3 bases from J; junction bases left unmatched: 9. The CDR3 bases are TGTGCCAGCAGTCCCGAAAGGGACAGTTACTATGGCTACACCTTC. Protein: CASSPERDSYYGYTF.

This rearrangement joins TRBV19 to TRBJ2-2; a weak D match, TRBD2 (5 bases). The germline V and J ends were trimmed by 3 bases and 5 bases, with 13 bases remaining between them. The CDR3 consists of 15 residues. Germline lookup yields CDR1 LNHDA and CDR2 SQIVND (reference sequence). Here the CDR3 reads CASSIQSRGTGELFF. The CDR3 DNA is TGTGCCAGTAGTATCCAGTCTCGAGGGACCGGGGAGCTGTTTTTT.

This chain connects TRBV13 to TRBJ2-5; TRBD1 aligns across 9 bases. The J call is in doubt because the DNA end fits TRBJ2-7 better. The CDR3 spans 14 residues. CDR1 is PRHDT, CDR2 FYEKMQ, per germline (reference sequence). The CDR3 here is CASSLGQGASEQYF. CDR3 nucleotide sequence: TGTGCCAGCAGCTTAGGACAGGGGGCTAGCGAGCAGTACTTC.

The chain has TRBV7-3 and TRBJ1-1; 7 bases are a match to TRBD1. V was pared by 0 bases and J by 2 bases, with 3 bases of the junction left unmatched. This CDR3 is built from 15 residues. From germline, CDR1 is SGHTA and CDR2 FQGTGA. CDR3: CASSLTGGANTEAFF. In nucleotides, the CDR3 is TGTGCCAGCAGCTTAACAGGGGGCGCAAACACTGAAGCTTTCTTT.

This sequence joins TRBV9 and TRBJ1-2; D uncertain. Germline-derived CDR1 and CDR2 are SGDLS and YYNGEE. This CDR3 spans 15 amino acids. Trimming removed 2 bases at V and 3 bases at J, with 14 bases between. CDR3 in amino acids: CASSVEPGPYYGYTF. CDR3 nucleotide sequence: TGTGCCAGCAGCGTGGAACCGGGCCCTTACTATGGCTACACCTTC.